This is a list of T cell receptor beta chains from one sample in a study of T cell changes during pregnancy in multiple sclerosis. Clones were sequenced by immunoSEQ multiplex PCR, and TCRdb holds only the in-frame ones, with some missing. The sample holds about 38,000 clones, 91% seen once. Sequenced material: CD8+ T cells from peripheral blood mononuclear cells, taken in the second trimester of pregnancy. The receptors were gathered from a female donor with multiple sclerosis, enrolled in a pregnancy study. Both conserved end residues are part of each CDR3. Fields, in order: CDR3 protein, clone size, V gene, J gene, D gene, CDR3 length. A D gene is named only where the DNA matches it firmly. For some rows the clone size is stated as once, few or many, or as a class when expanded; others skip it.

CASSVGSGNTEAFF	-	TRBV9	TRBJ1-1	-	14
CASSTRLPHKQFF	-	TRBV27	TRBJ2-1	-	13
CASSIRPNGGELFF	-	TRBV19	TRBJ2-2	-	14
CASSWTIGANTEAFF	-	TRBV6-5	TRBJ1-1	-	15
CASSFGLAGGASDTQYF	-	TRBV5-6	TRBJ2-3	TRBD2	17
CASSAGQNYEQYF	-	TRBV19	TRBJ2-7	-	13
CASSWTGGEAFF	-	TRBV27	TRBJ1-1	TRBD1	12
CASERTSGTDTQYF	-	TRBV6-1	TRBJ2-3	TRBD2	14
CASSPGQTDGYGYTF	-	TRBV5-1	TRBJ1-2	-	15
CASSLPDRGLYEQYF	-	TRBV7-9	TRBJ2-7	TRBD1	15
CASSDGTNTGELFF	-	TRBV6-4	TRBJ2-2	-	14
CASSWGTGSYGYTF	-	TRBV7-9	TRBJ1-2	-	14
CASSHGQGWPGELFF	-	TRBV27	TRBJ2-2	TRBD1	15
CASSPRLAGVPDTQYF	-	TRBV7-2	TRBJ2-3	TRBD2	16
CAWSYDSSNQPQHF	-	TRBV30	TRBJ1-5	-	14
CASSPHSNYGYTF	-	TRBV5-8	TRBJ1-2	-	13
CASSLDWGRKDTEAFF	-	TRBV7-3	TRBJ1-1	-	16
CASSPGSVIYGYTF	-	TRBV5-5	TRBJ1-2	-	14
CASSPGTGGAVSLFF	-	TRBV4-3	TRBJ2-2	TRBD2	15
CASSDREGGSTDTQYF	-	TRBV5-1	TRBJ2-3	-	16
CASSQIGFPEDEQFF	-	TRBV4-1	TRBJ2-1	-	15
CASSQAERGVADTQYF	large	TRBV4-3	TRBJ2-3	TRBD2	16
CASSRQENTEAFF	-	TRBV6-1	TRBJ1-1	-	13
CASRSYTNYGYTF	-	TRBV5-6	TRBJ1-2	-	13
CASSEAPGQSYEQYF	once	TRBV2	TRBJ2-7	TRBD1	15
CASSRDRGTGELFF	-	TRBV11-3	TRBJ2-2	TRBD1	14
CASSHGGPTDTEAFF	-	TRBV4-3	TRBJ1-1	-	15
CASSQGGGRATNTGELFF	-	TRBV4-3	TRBJ2-2	-	18
CASSEWGTNQPQHF	-	TRBV2	TRBJ1-5	-	14
CASTQDRASHYEQYF	-	TRBV7-2	TRBJ2-7	TRBD1	15
CASKTDWDTEAFF	-	TRBV6-5	TRBJ1-1	-	13
CASSSGTLVGYTF	-	TRBV5-6	TRBJ1-2	-	13
CAWSYLAGDEQFF	once	TRBV30	TRBJ2-1	TRBD2	13
CASSRGEMETQYF	-	TRBV5-4	TRBJ2-5	-	13
CASRLGAGTEAFF	-	TRBV7-6	TRBJ1-1	-	13
CASSALRSGNTIYF	-	TRBV10-1	TRBJ1-3	-	14
CASSLDGGRGDNQPQHF	-	TRBV5-1	TRBJ1-5	-	17
CASSAPRQVNTEAFF	-	TRBV9	TRBJ1-1	-	15
CASSSLAGGSSYNEQFF	-	TRBV5-6	TRBJ2-1	TRBD2	17
CASSQDRTVYEQYF	-	TRBV14	TRBJ2-7	-	14
CASSQEDAASYEQYF	-	TRBV4-2	TRBJ2-7	-	15
CASSIGSSYEQYF	-	TRBV7-8	TRBJ2-7	-	13
CASSIAQTGRAYEQYF	-	TRBV19	TRBJ2-7	-	16
CASSYVRGSEETQYF	-	TRBV5-1	TRBJ2-5	-	15
CASSRTSSSYNEQFF	-	TRBV19	TRBJ2-1	-	15